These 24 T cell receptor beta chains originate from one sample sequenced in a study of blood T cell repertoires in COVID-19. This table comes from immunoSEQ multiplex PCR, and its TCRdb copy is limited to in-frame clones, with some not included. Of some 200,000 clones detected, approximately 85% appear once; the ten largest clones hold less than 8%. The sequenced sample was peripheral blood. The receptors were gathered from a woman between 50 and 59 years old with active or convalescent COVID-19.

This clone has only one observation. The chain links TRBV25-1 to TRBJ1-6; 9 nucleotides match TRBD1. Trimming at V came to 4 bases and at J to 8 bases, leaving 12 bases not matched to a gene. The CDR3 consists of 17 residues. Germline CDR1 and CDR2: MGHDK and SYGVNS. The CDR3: CASSGPRLRTGDSPLHF. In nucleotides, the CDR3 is TGTGCCAGCAGTGGTCCACGGCTTAGGACAGGGGATTCACCCCTCCACTTT.

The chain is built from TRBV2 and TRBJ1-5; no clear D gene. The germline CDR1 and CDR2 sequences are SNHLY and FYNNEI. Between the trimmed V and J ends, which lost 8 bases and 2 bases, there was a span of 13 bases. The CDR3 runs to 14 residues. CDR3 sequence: CASSGQARNQPQHF. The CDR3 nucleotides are TGTGCCAGCTCCGGCCAGGCCCGCAATCAGCCCCAGCATTTT.

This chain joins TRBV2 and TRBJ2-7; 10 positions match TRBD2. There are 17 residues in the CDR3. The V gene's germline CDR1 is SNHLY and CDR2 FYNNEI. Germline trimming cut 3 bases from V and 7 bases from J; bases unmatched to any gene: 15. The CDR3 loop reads CASSDRAYLAGVGEQYF. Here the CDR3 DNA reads TGTGCCAGCAGTGATAGGGCCTATCTAGCGGGAGTGGGGGAGCAGTACTTC.

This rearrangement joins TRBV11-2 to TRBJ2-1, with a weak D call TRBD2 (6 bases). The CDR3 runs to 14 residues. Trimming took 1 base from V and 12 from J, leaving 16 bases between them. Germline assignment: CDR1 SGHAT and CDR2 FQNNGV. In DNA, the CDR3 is TGTGCCAGCAGCTTAGGGGTGTCTCAGCGGGTGCAGTTCTTC. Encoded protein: CASSLGVSQRVQFF.

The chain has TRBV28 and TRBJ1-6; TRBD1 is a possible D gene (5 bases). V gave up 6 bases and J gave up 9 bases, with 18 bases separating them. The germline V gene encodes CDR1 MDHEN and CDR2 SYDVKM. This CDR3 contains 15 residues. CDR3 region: CASRGEGGRFSPLHF. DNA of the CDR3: TGTGCCAGCAGGGGGGAGGGAGGAAGGTTTTCACCCCTCCACTTT. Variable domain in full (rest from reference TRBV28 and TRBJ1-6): DVKVTQSSRYLVKRTGEKVFLECVQDMDHENMFWYRQDPGLGLRLIYFSYDVKMKEKGDIPEGYSVSREKKERFSLILESASTNQTSMYLCASRGEGGRFSPLHFGNGTRLTVT.

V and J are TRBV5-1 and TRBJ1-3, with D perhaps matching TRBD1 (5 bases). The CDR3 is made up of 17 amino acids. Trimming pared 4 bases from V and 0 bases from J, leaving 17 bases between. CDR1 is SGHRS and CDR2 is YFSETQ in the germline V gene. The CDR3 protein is CASSQGHGPGSGNTIYF. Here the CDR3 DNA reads TGCGCCAGCAGCCAGGGCCACGGTCCGGGCTCTGGAAACACCATATATTTT.

This chain's CDR3 is CASSLDPTGGGNYGYTF. The DNA for the CDR3 is TGCGCCAGCAGCTTGGACCCGACAGGGGGCGGAAACTATGGCTACACCTTC. This rearrangement joins TRBV5-1 to TRBJ1-2, with TRBD1 matching 10 bases. J was trimmed by 2 bases and V by 0 bases; bases with no gene match: 7. Per the germline V gene, CDR1 is SGHRS and CDR2 is YFSETQ. The CDR3 is made up of 17 amino acids.

The CDR3 DNA reads TGTGCCAGCAGGGGACTGCTCGGGGAGCTGTTTTTT. It yields the protein CASRGLLGELFF. The chain combines TRBV28 with TRBJ2-2; D may be TRBD2 (6 bases). Germline loops: CDR1 MDHEN, CDR2 SYDVKM. The CDR3 has 12 residues. V was clipped by 6 bases and J by 7 bases, with 9 bases between them.

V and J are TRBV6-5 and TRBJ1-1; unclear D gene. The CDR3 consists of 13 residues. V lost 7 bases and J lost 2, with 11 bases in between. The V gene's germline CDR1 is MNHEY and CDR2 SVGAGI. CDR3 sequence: CASTSSINTEAFF. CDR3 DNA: TGTGCCAGCACTAGTAGCATCAACACTGAAGCTTTCTTT.

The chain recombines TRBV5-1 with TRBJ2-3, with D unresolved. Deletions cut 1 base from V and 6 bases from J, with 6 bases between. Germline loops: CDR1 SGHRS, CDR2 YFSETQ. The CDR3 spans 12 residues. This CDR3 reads CASSLPFDTQYF. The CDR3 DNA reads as TGCGCCAGCAGCTTGCCGTTCGATACGCAGTATTTT.

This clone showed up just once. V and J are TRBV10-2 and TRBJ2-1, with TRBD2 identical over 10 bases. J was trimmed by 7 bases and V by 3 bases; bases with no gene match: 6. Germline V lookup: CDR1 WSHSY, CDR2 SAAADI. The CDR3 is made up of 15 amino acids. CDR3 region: CASSEAGLASNEQFF. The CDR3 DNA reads TGCGCCAGCAGTGAAGCGGGACTAGCGAGTAATGAGCAGTTCTTC.

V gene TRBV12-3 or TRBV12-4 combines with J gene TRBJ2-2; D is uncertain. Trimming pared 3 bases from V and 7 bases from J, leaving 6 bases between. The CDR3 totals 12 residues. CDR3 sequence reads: CASSFPRGELFF. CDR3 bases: TGTGCCAGCAGTTTTCCCCGCGGGGAGCTGTTTTTT.

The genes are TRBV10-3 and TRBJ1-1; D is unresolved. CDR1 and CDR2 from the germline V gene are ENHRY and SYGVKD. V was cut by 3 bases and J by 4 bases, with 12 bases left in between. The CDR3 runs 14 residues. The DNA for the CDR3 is TGTGCCATCAGTGATCTTTCCGGGTCCACTGAAGCTTTCTTT. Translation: CAISDLSGSTEAFF.

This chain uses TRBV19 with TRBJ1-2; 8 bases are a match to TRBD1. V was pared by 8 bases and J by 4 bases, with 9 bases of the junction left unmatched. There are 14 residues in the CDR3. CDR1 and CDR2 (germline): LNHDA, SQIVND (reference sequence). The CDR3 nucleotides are TGTGCCAGTTCCGCCAGGGGGCGCTTCTATGGCTACACCTTC. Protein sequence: CASSARGRFYGYTF.

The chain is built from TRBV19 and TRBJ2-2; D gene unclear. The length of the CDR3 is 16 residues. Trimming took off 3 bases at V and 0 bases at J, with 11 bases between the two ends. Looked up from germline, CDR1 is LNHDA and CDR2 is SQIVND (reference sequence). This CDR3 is CASSMMGSANTGELFF. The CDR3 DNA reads TGTGCCAGTAGTATGATGGGCAGTGCGAACACCGGGGAGCTGTTTTTT.

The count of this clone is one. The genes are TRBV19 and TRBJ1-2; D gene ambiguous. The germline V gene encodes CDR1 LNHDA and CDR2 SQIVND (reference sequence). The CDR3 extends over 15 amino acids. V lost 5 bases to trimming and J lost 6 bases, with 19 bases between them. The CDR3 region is CASSPRTATGDGYTF. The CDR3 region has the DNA TGTGCCAGTAGTCCCCGGACGGCGACCGGGGATGGCTACACCTTC.

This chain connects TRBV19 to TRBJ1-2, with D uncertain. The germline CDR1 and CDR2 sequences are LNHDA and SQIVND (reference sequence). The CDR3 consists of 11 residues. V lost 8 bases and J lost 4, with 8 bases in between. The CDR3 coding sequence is TGTGCCAGTGTCACAGCCTATGGCTACACCTTC. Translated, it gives CASVTAYGYTF.

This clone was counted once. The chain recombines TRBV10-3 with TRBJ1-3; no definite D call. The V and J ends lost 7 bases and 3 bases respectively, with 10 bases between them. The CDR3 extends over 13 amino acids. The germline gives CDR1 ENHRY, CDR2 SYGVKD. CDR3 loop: CAIMGSIGNTIYF. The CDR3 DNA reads TGTGCCATCATGGGGAGTATTGGAAACACCATATATTTT.

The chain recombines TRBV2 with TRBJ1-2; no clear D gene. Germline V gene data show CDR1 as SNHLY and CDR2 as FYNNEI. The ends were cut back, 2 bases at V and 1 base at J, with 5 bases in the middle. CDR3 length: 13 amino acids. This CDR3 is CASSEPYNYGYTF. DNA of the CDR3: TGTGCCAGCAGTGAACCGTATAACTATGGCTACACCTTC.

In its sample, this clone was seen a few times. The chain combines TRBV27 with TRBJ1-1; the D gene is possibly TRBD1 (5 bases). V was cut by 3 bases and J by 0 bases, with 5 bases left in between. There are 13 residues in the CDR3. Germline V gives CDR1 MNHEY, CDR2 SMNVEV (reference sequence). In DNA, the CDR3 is TGTGCCAGCAGTTTGACAGTGAACACTGAAGCTTTCTTT. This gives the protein CASSLTVNTEAFF.

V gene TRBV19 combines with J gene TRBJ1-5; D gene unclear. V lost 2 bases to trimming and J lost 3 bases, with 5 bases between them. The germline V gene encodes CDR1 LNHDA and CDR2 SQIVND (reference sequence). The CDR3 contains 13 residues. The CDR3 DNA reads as TGTGCCAGTAGTATATTAATCAATCAGCCCCAGCATTTT. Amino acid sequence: CASSILINQPQHF.

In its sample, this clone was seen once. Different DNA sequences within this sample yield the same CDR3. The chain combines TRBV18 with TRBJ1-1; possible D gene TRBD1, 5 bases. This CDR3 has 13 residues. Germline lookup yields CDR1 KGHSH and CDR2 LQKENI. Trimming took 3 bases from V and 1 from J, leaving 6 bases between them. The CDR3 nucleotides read TGTGCCAGCTCACCGACAGCGAACACTGAAGCTTTCTTT. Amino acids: CASSPTANTEAFF.

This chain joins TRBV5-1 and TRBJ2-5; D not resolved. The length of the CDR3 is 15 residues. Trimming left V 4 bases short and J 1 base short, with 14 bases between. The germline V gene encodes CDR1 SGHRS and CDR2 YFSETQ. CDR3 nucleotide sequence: TGCGCCAGCAGCGGCCTGACACATGCCCAAGAGACCCAGTACTTC. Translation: CASSGLTHAQETQYF.

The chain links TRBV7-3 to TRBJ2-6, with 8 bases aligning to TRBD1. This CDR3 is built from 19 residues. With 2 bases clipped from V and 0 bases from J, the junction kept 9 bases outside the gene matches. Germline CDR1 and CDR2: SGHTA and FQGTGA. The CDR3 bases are TGTGCCAGCAGCTTACCCGGGGACAGGCGGGCCTCTGGGGCCAACGTCCTGACTTTC. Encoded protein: CASSLPGDRRASGANVLTF. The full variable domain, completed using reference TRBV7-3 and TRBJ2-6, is GAGVSQTPSNKVTEKGKYVELRCDPISGHTALYWYRQSLGQGPEFLIYFQGTGAADDSGLPNDRFFAVRPEGSVSTLKIQRTERGDSAVYLCASSLPGDRRASGANVLTFGAGSRLTVL.